This T cell receptor (beta chain) derives from a study of early T cells in non-severe SARS-CoV-2 infection. Across the study: Bulk RNA isolated from unsorted whole blood underwent sequencing; chains were not paired.

V was cut by 3 bases and J by 2 bases, with 10 bases left in between. CDR1 is MGHRA and CDR2 is YSYEKL in the germline V gene. The CDR3 spans 14 residues. This clonotype was seen repeatedly, ten times or more. Individual cDNA molecules were tagged with unique molecular identifiers, the study reported. TCRdb re-derived calls from the 5' RACE reads in MiXCR, one entry per CDR3 protein. Of about 62,000 distinct CDR3 sequences in the sample, more than 9% were seen once. The chain carries TRBV4-1 and TRBJ1-2; possible D gene TRBD1, 6 bases. The source is an adult who was a healthcare worker with PCR-confirmed SARS-CoV-2 infection or an uninfected control (not recorded which). The specimen sequenced was whole blood. The CDR3: CASSQGAENYGYTF. Here the CDR3 DNA reads TGCGCCAGCAGCCAGGGGGCGGAGAACTATGGCTACACCTTC.